Below are 23 T cell receptor beta chains sequenced from a single sample in a study of T cell responses to AZD1222 COVID-19 vaccine. Libraries were prepared by immunoSEQ multiplex PCR; TCRdb keeps only in-frame clonotypes and omits some of them. The table includes 85,000 to 130,000 clones, 87% detected once. Material: peripheral blood, obtained on day 0 of AZD1222 vaccination. The receptor source for this set is an adult in good health.

The chain employs TRBV7-8 and TRBJ2-7; no definite D call. V dropped 4 bases and J dropped 2 bases, with 12 bases sitting between them. Germline loops: CDR1 SGHVS, CDR2 FQNEAQ. The CDR3 sequence is 14 residues long. In nucleotides, the CDR3 is TGTGCCAGCAGCTGGCGTGTGGCCCCCTACGAGCAGTACTTC. It yields the protein CASSWRVAPYEQYF.

CDR3 sequence reads: CASSLDLNTEAFF. The CDR3 coding sequence is TGTGCCAGCAGCCTGGACCTGAACACTGAAGCTTTCTTT. The chain has TRBV6-1 and TRBJ1-1; unclear D gene. Germline lookup yields CDR1 MNHNS and CDR2 SASEGT. This CDR3 is built from 13 residues. V was trimmed by 6 bases and J by 0 bases, leaving 8 bases between them.

The chain uses TRBV29-1 and TRBJ2-5; 8 bases align to TRBD2. Germline V gene lookup returns CDR1 SQVTM and CDR2 ANQGSEA. CDR3 length: 15 residues. With V trimmed by 1 base and J by 4 bases, 8 bases remained unmatched. This CDR3 is CSVEGAAGGTETQYF. As DNA, the CDR3 is TGCAGCGTTGAAGGCGCTGCGGGGGGCACAGAGACCCAGTACTTC. The variable domain in full, completed from reference TRBV29-1 and TRBJ2-5, reads SAVISQKPSRDICQRGTSLTIQCQVDSQVTMMFWYRQQPGQSLTLIATANQGSEATYESGFVIDKFPISRPNLTFSTLTVSNMSPEDSSIYLCSVEGAAGGTETQYFGPGTRLLVL.

The rearrangement joins TRBV4-1 to TRBJ2-2, with 7 bases aligning to TRBD1. Trimming at V came to 2 bases and at J to 3 bases, leaving 6 bases not matched to a gene. The CDR3 is made up of 16 amino acids. In germline, CDR1 is MGHRA, CDR2 YSYEKL. For the CDR3, the DNA is TGCGCCAGCAGCCAAAGACAGGGAATGGACACCGGGGAGCTGTTTTTT. Translation: CASSQRQGMDTGELFF.

The chain combines TRBV2 with TRBJ2-1; D is unresolved. Germline V CDR1 and CDR2: SNHLY, FYNNEI. The germline V and J ends were trimmed by 6 bases and 10 bases, with 13 bases remaining between them. The CDR3 covers 12 residues. The CDR3 coding sequence is TGTGCCAGCAGGCCCCCCCTAGGCGAGCAGTTCTTC. This codes for CASRPPLGEQFF.

CDR3: CATRSGFSSGNTIYF. For the CDR3, the DNA is TGTGCCACTAGAAGTGGGTTCAGCTCTGGAAACACCATATATTTT. The V and J genes are TRBV15 and TRBJ1-3; D not resolved. Trimming took 9 bases from V and 0 from J, leaving 15 bases between them. Germline assignment: CDR1 LNHNV and CDR2 YYDKDF (reference sequence). This CDR3 is built from 15 residues. Full variable domain (outside the CDR3, taken from reference TRBV15 and TRBJ1-3): DAMVIQNPRYQVTQFGKPVTLSCSQTLNHNVMYWYQQKSSQAPKLLFHYYDKDFNNEADTPDNFQSRRPNTSFCFLDIRSPGLGDTAMYLCATRSGFSSGNTIYFGEGSWLTVV.

V usage is TRBV7-2 and J usage is TRBJ2-3, with D unresolved. The germline V gene has CDR1 SGHTA and CDR2 FQGNSA. Trimming left V 2 bases short and J 0 bases short, with 12 bases between. There are 16 residues in the CDR3. CDR3 DNA sequence: TGTGCCAGCAGCTTAACTTTGGGTCAGAGCACAGATACGCAGTATTTT. Its protein is CASSLTLGQSTDTQYF.

This clone showed up just a few times. The gene calls are TRBV6-2 or TRBV6-3 and TRBJ1-2; tentative D call: TRBD1 (5 bases). CDR1 and CDR2 (germline): MNHEY, SVGEGT. The V end was cut by 3 bases, the J end by 7 bases, with 12 bases between. The CDR3 consists of 13 residues. In DNA form, the CDR3 reads TGTGCCAGCAGTTATTTTGGGGACGGTGGCTACACCTTC. It encodes CASSYFGDGGYTF.

This chain links TRBV28 with TRBJ1-1, with D uncertain. The V gene lost 5 bases and the J gene lost 10 bases, with 11 bases spanning the gap. Germline V gene sequence: CDR1 MDHEN, CDR2 SYDVKM. The CDR3 consists of 11 residues. In nucleotides, the CDR3 is TGTGCCAGCAGTCCAACCGTCGGAGCTTTCTTT. Translating it yields CASSPTVGAFF.

For this clone: The identical CDR3 is also encoded by other nucleotide sequences in the sample. The chain carries TRBV6-1 and TRBJ1-5, with D tentatively TRBD1 (5 bases). V gave up 2 bases and J gave up 5 bases, with 10 bases separating them. Germline CDR1 reads MNHNS; CDR2 reads SASEGT. The CDR3 has 14 residues. CDR3 sequence (DNA): TGTGCCAGCAGTGAACTTCGGGGGGATCAGCCCCAGCATTTT. Protein product: CASSELRGDQPQHF.

V usage is TRBV6-2 or TRBV6-3 and J usage is TRBJ2-4; 9 bases fit TRBD1. This CDR3 has 17 amino acids. Germline V gene sequence: CDR1 MNHEY, CDR2 SVGEGT. V lost 6 bases, J lost 7 bases, and 16 bases stayed unmatched. The CDR3 sequence: CASSSTPGTGPENIQYF. In nucleotides, the CDR3 is TGTGCCAGCAGCTCGACGCCCGGGACAGGGCCCGAGAACATTCAGTACTTC.

The rearrangement uses TRBV20-1 and TRBJ1-2; 8 bases are shared with TRBD1. The CDR3 is made up of 14 amino acids. Germline V gene data show CDR1 as DFQATT and CDR2 as SNEGSKA (reference sequence). V shed 3 bases, J shed 2 bases, and the junction held 5 bases outside the gene matches. This CDR3 is CSASNSGGNYGYTF. The CDR3 DNA sequence: TGCAGTGCTAGTAATTCAGGGGGCAACTATGGCTACACCTTC.

This chain links TRBV19 with TRBJ1-5; no reliable D call. The CDR3 contains 13 residues. Germline loops: CDR1 LNHDA, CDR2 SQIVND (reference sequence). V dropped 5 bases and J dropped 5 bases, with 10 bases sitting between them. CDR3 coding DNA: TGTGCCAGTAGTCCCCGGTCAGATCAGCCCCAGCATTTT. Its translation is CASSPRSDQPQHF.

The chain has TRBV5-1 and TRBJ1-3, with no clear D. The V end lost 3 bases, the J end lost 8 bases, and 12 bases lay between the germline ends. Germline V gene lookup returns CDR1 SGHRS and CDR2 YFSETQ. CDR3 length equals 13 residues. The CDR3, as DNA: TGCGCCAGCAGCTGGGCCTTGGGAGACACCATATATTTT. Residues: CASSWALGDTIYF. The complete variable domain, with remaining parts taken from reference TRBV5-1 and TRBJ1-3, reads KAGVTQTPRYLIKTRGQQVTLSCSPISGHRSVSWYQQTPGQGLQFLFEYFSETQRNKGNFPGRFSGRQFSNSRSEMNVSTLELGDSALYLCASSWALGDTIYFGEGSWLTVV.

V usage is TRBV28 and J usage is TRBJ1-3; D call uncertain. The germline V gene encodes CDR1 MDHEN and CDR2 SYDVKM. CDR3 length: 16 amino acids. V lost 7 bases, J lost 0 bases, and 16 bases lay in between. The CDR3 region is CASKTPQVPSGNTIYF. The CDR3 DNA follows: TGTGCCAGCAAGACCCCCCAGGTTCCCTCTGGAAACACCATATATTTT. The whole variable domain, remainder taken from reference TRBV28 and TRBJ1-3, is DVKVTQSSRYLVKRTGEKVFLECVQDMDHENMFWYRQDPGLGLRLIYFSYDVKMKEKGDIPEGYSVSREKKERFSLILESASTNQTSMYLCASKTPQVPSGNTIYFGEGSWLTVV.

The V and J genes are TRBV4-3 and TRBJ2-1; TRBD2 matches 13 bases. J lost 3 bases, V lost 3 bases, and 2 bases had no gene match. Germline loops: CDR1 LGHNA, CDR2 YSLEER. The CDR3 spans 16 residues. The CDR3 region has the DNA TGCGCCAGCAGCCAGGGACTAGCGGGGATCTACAATGAGCAGTTCTTC. Amino acid sequence: CASSQGLAGIYNEQFF.

This chain joins TRBV12-3 or TRBV12-4 and TRBJ1-3; D unclear. CDR3 length: 13 amino acids. The V gene lost 5 bases and the J gene lost 0 bases, with 5 bases spanning the gap. CDR3 nucleotides: TGTGCCAGCAGTCGGTTCTCTGGAAACACCATATATTTT. Its protein product is CASSRFSGNTIYF.

This clone was seen once. This chain connects TRBV5-4 to TRBJ2-2, with no clear D. The germline V gene has CDR1 SGHNT and CDR2 YYREEE (reference sequence). V was pared by 3 bases and J by 2 bases, with 11 bases between. The CDR3 totals 15 residues. CDR3 nucleotide sequence: TGTGCCAGCAGCTCCCGGACCCAAAACACCGGGGAGCTGTTTTTT. It yields the protein CASSSRTQNTGELFF.

The V call is TRBV2, the J call TRBJ1-5; D remains ambiguous. The CDR3 sequence is 14 residues long. Looked up from germline, CDR1 is SNHLY and CDR2 is FYNNEI. V dropped 3 bases and J dropped 6 bases, with 12 bases sitting between them. The CDR3 loop is CASSEYGIGQPQHF. CDR3 coding DNA: TGTGCCAGCAGTGAGTACGGGATTGGTCAGCCCCAGCATTTT.

V gene TRBV7-2 combines with J gene TRBJ2-2; D is unresolved. There are 17 residues in the CDR3. CDR1 and CDR2 from the germline V gene are SGHTA and FQGNSA. Trimming removed 4 bases at V and 4 bases at J, with 19 bases between. CDR3 DNA: TGTGCCAGCAGCTCAGGATGGTGGCGTGTGGGCACCGGGGAGCTGTTTTTT. This codes for CASSSGWWRVGTGELFF.

The CDR3 spells CASSRDRGNEKLFF. Here the CDR3 DNA reads TGTGCCAGCAGCCGGGACAGGGGGAATGAAAAACTGTTTTTT. The chain couples TRBV7-2 to TRBJ1-4; 11 nucleotides match TRBD1. The CDR3 is made up of 14 amino acids. Germline CDR1 and CDR2: SGHTA and FQGNSA. Trimming at V came to 5 bases and at J to 5 bases, leaving 1 base not matched to a gene.

This chain connects TRBV12-3 or TRBV12-4 to TRBJ1-5, with no clear D. This CDR3 has 13 residues. Deletions cut 6 bases from V and 9 bases from J, with 15 bases between. CDR3 bases: TGTGCCAGCAGCCAGACAATCTTCGGGCCCCAGCATTTT. It translates to CASSQTIFGPQHF.

This chain joins TRBV7-8 and TRBJ1-1; D might be TRBD1 (6 bases). Trimming stripped 5 bases from V and 4 bases from J, with 20 bases between. CDR1 is SGHVS and CDR2 is FQNEAQ in the germline V gene. This CDR3 is 16 amino acids long. The CDR3 is CASSRGEGDGGTEAFF. The CDR3 DNA follows: TGTGCCAGCAGCCGTGGGGAGGGGGATGGAGGCACTGAAGCTTTCTTT.